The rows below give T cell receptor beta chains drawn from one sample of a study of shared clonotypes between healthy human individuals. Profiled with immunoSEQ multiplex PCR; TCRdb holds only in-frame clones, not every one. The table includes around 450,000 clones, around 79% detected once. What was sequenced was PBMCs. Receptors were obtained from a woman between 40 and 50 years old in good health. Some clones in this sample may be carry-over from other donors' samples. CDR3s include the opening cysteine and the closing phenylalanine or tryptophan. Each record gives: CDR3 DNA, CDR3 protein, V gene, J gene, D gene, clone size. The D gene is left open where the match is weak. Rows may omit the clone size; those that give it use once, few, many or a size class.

DNA: TGTGCCATCAGTGAGTCGCACCCCCGGGACAGGAACACTGAAGCTTTCTTT
CDR3: CAISESHPRDRNTEAFF
V: TRBV10-3
J: TRBJ1-1
D: TRBD1
size: -

DNA: TGCAGCGTGATTACTAGCGCGAAAAACCCGGATACGCAGTATTTT
CDR3: CSVITSAKNPDTQYF
V: TRBV29-1
J: TRBJ2-3
D: TRBD2
size: -

DNA: TGTGCCAGCGCCCCCTTCAGCGGAGTCTACGAGCAGTACTTC
CDR3: CASAPFSGVYEQYF
V: TRBV27
J: TRBJ2-7
D: -
size: -

DNA: TGCGCCAGCAGCTATACAGGGGCCACCGGTGAGGAGGTCATATATTTT
CDR3: CASSYTGATGEEVIYF
V: TRBV5-1
J: TRBJ1-3
D: TRBD1
size: -

DNA: TGTGCCAGCAGTTGGGACAGGGTGACTACTGAGCAGTTCTTC
CDR3: CASSWDRVTTEQFF
V: TRBV28
J: TRBJ2-1
D: TRBD1
size: once

DNA: TGTGCCAGCAGCGTAGACGCCGCGGGCCTTTCACCCCTCCACTTT
CDR3: CASSVDAAGLSPLHF
V: TRBV9
J: TRBJ1-6
D: -
size: few

DNA: TGTGCCAGCAGCTTGTTCAGGGCGGGAGGGCCAGATACGCAGTATTTT
CDR3: CASSLFRAGGPDTQYF
V: TRBV5-6
J: TRBJ2-3
D: TRBD2
size: few

DNA: TGTGCCAGCAGTGTCGGGAACAGCGCAACTAATGAAAAACTGTTTTTT
CDR3: CASSVGNSATNEKLFF
V: TRBV25-1
J: TRBJ1-4
D: -
size: -

DNA: TGCGCCAGCAGCCAAGCGACTGCTGGGCTCTCTGGAAACACCATATATTTT
CDR3: CASSQATAGLSGNTIYF
V: TRBV4-1
J: TRBJ1-3
D: -
size: once

DNA: TGTGCCAGCAGCTTAACACTAGCGGGAGGGAATGAGCAGTTCTTC
CDR3: CASSLTLAGGNEQFF
V: TRBV7-3
J: TRBJ2-1
D: TRBD2
size: -

DNA: TGTGCCAGCAGCTTCGGGCAGGTCGATTCACCCCTCCACTTT
CDR3: CASSFGQVDSPLHF
V: TRBV7-8
J: TRBJ1-6
D: -
size: -

DNA: TGCGCCAGCAGCTTGACACAGGGGGCGCAATCCCATGGCTACACCTTC
CDR3: CASSLTQGAQSHGYTF
V: TRBV5-1
J: TRBJ1-2
D: TRBD1
size: once

DNA: TGTGCCAGCAGACCGGACAGGGCGAACACCGGGGAGCTGTTTTTT
CDR3: CASRPDRANTGELFF
V: TRBV6-4
J: TRBJ2-2
D: TRBD1
size: once